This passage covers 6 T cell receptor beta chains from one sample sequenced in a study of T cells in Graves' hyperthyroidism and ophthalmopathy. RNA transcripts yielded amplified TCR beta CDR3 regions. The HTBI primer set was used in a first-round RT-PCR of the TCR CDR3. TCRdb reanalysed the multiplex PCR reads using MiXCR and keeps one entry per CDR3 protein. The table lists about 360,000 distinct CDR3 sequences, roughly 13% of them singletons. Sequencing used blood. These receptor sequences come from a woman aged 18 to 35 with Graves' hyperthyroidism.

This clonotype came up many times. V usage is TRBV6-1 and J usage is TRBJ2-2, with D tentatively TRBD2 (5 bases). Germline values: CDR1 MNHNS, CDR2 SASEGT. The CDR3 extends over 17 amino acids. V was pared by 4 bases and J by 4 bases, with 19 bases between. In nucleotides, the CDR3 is TGTGCCAGCAGTGCTCCGACTCGTCTGGGGAGCACCGGGGAGCTGTTTTTT. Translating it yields CASSAPTRLGSTGELFF.

The CDR3 loop reads CASSFLAGGVYNEQFF. The CDR3 bases are TGTGCCAGCAGTTTCTTAGCGGGGGGGGTTTACAATGAGCAGTTCTTC. The chain carries TRBV12-3 or TRBV12-4 and TRBJ2-1; 11 bases line up with TRBD2. The junction had 5 bases not matched to a gene; V was cut back by 3 bases and J by 4 bases. CDR3 length: 16 amino acids.

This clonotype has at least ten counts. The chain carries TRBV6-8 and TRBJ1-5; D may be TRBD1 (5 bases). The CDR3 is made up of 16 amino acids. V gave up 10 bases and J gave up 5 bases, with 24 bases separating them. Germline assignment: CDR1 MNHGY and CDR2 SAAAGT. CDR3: CATYPKRGGAHQPQHF. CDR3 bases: TGTGCCACTTACCCGAAGAGGGGAGGGGCACATCAGCCCCAGCATTTT.

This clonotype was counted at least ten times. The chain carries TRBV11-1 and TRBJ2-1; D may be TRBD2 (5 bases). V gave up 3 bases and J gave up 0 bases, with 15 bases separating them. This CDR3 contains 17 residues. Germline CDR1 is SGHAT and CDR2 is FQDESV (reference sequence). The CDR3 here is CASSFDQRRFSYNEQFF. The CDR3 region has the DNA TGTGCCAGCAGCTTCGACCAGCGGCGTTTCTCCTACAATGAGCAGTTCTTC.

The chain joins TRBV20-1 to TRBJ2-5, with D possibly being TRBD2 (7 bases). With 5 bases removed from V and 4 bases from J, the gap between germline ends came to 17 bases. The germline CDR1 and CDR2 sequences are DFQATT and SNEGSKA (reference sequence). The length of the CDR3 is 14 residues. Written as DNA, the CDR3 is TGCAGTGCTGTAGAGGGGGGGGGGGGAGAGACCCAGTACTTC. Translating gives CSAVEGGGGETQYF.

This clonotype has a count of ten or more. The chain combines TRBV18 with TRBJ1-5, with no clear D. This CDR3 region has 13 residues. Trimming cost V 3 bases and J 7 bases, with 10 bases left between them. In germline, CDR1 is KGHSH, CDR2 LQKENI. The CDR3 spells CASSPSGEQPQHF. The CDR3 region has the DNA TGTGCCAGCTCACCTTCAGGAGAACAGCCCCAGCATTTT.